One and the same sample provided the 17 T cell receptor beta chains below, sequenced in a study of blood T cells in healthy people across ages. A second PCR, run for about 6 to 12 cycles, used a sample-barcoded 5' primer plus a J-beta primer mix. MiXCR, run by TCRdb on the 5' RACE reads, gives a single entry per CDR3 protein. The sample holds 700,000 or so distinct CDR3 sequences, over 40% seen once. Input material: blood. These receptors all stem from an elderly man in good health.

The chain has TRBV7-6 and TRBJ2-1; D perhaps matches TRBD1 (6 bases). The better agreement between TRBJ2-7 and the DNA end casts doubt on the J call. Germline assignment: CDR1 SGHVS and CDR2 FNYEAQ. The CDR3 has 15 residues. The CDR3 DNA reads TGTGCCAGCAGTCAAGGACAGATCTCCTACAATGAGCAGTACTTC. As protein: CASSQGQISYNEQYF.

This rearrangement joins TRBV6-2 or TRBV6-3 to TRBJ1-5; D not resolved. CDR1 and CDR2 (germline): MNHEY, SVGEGT. The CDR3 totals 15 residues. V lost 2 bases and J 3 bases, leaving 11 bases between the germline ends. DNA of the CDR3: TGTGCCAGCAGTTACCTCCGGGGTGACAATCAGCCCCAGCATTTT. It encodes CASSYLRGDNQPQHF.

This clonotype was observed many times. V usage is TRBV29-1 and J usage is TRBJ2-7; TRBD1 agrees at 7 bases. This CDR3 is built from 14 residues. The germline gives CDR1 SQVTM, CDR2 ANQGSEA. Germline trimming cut 4 bases from V and 4 bases from J; bases unmatched to any gene: 10. CDR3 nucleotides: TGCAGCGTTGGGGGGCGACAGGGTCTATACGAGCAGTACTTC. This translates into CSVGGRQGLYEQYF.

This clonotype was found once. The chain combines TRBV9 with TRBJ2-5; 12 bases line up with TRBD2. The junction had 15 bases not matched to a gene; V was cut back by 0 bases and J by 0 bases. The CDR3 runs to 21 residues. The germline gives CDR1 SGDLS, CDR2 YYNGEE. In DNA, the CDR3 is TGTGCCAGCAGCGTAGAAGGACTAGCGGGAACCTTCGGCGGGGACCAAGAGACCCAGTACTTC. Amino acid sequence: CASSVEGLAGTFGGDQETQYF.

This clonotype was seen more than once but under ten times. The CDR3 DNA reads TGCAGTGCTAGAGTAGCGGGACGGAAGGCGTCCCAGTACTTC. Amino acid sequence: CSARVAGRKASQYF. The V gene is TRBV20-1, the J gene TRBJ2-5, with TRBD2 identical over 8 bases. Germline V lookup: CDR1 DFQATT, CDR2 SNEGSKA (reference sequence). The CDR3 has 14 amino acids. The V gene end was trimmed by 1 base and the J gene end by 9 bases; junction bases not matched to a gene: 10.

This clonotype occurred many times. The chain recombines TRBV29-1 with TRBJ2-3; 11 bases agree with TRBD2. V lost 3 bases and J lost 4; bases outside the gene matches: 3. The CDR3 extends over 14 amino acids. The germline gives CDR1 SQVTM, CDR2 ANQGSEA. CDR3 nucleotide sequence: TGCAGCGTTGACACTAGCGGGAGTGCAGATACGCAGTATTTT. Protein product: CSVDTSGSADTQYF.

This clonotype has ten or more counts. The rearrangement links TRBV3-1 to TRBJ2-7; 9 bases map to TRBD1. Germline V gene sequence: CDR1 LGHDT, CDR2 YNNKEL (reference sequence). V lost 1 base and J lost 2; bases outside the gene matches: 6. The CDR3 covers 16 residues. The CDR3 spells CASSQGTTGGAYEQYF. The CDR3 DNA reads TGTGCCAGCAGCCAAGGAACCACAGGGGGCGCCTACGAGCAGTACTTC.

The V call is TRBV6-5, the J call TRBJ2-7; maybe TRBD2 (5 bases). This CDR3 contains 15 residues. Trimming removed 0 bases at V and 6 bases at J, with 15 bases between. Per germline, CDR1 MNHEY and CDR2 SVGAGI. The DNA for the CDR3 is TGTGCCAGCAGTTACTCTATCGAGAGGGCGGGCGAGCAGTACTTC. This translates into CASSYSIERAGEQYF.

The V gene is TRBV6-1, the J gene TRBJ2-1, with 9 nucleotides matching TRBD2. Germline lookup yields CDR1 MNHNS and CDR2 SASEGT. This CDR3 has 14 residues. V shed 6 bases, J shed 7 bases, and the junction held 7 bases outside the gene matches. CDR3 residues: CASRPGLARNEQFF. As DNA, the CDR3 is TGTGCCAGCAGACCGGGACTAGCTAGAAATGAGCAGTTCTTC.

J is TRBJ2-6 and V is TRBV28, with D perhaps matching TRBD1 or TRBD2 (5 bases each). Trimming cost V 5 bases and J 5 bases, with 25 bases left between them. Germline V gene data show CDR1 as MDHEN and CDR2 as SYDVKM. This CDR3 region has 19 residues. The CDR3 bases are TGTGCCAGCAGTCTGGTGGGGCTGGGGTTCGGGACCTGGGCCAACGTCCTGACTTTC. Protein product: CASSLVGLGFGTWANVLTF.

The rearrangement links TRBV3-1 to TRBJ2-4, with 8 bases matching TRBD1. V lost 0 bases, J lost 2 bases, and 6 bases stayed unmatched. From germline, CDR1 is LGHDT and CDR2 YNNKEL (reference sequence). This CDR3 has 17 residues. DNA of the CDR3: TGTGCCAGCAGCCAAGATTTCGGACAGGGACCCAAAAACATTCAGTACTTC. Amino acids: CASSQDFGQGPKNIQYF.

The chain couples TRBV20-1 to TRBJ2-1; 8 nucleotides agree with TRBD2. The CDR3 is 18 amino acids. Germline V gene lookup returns CDR1 DFQATT and CDR2 SNEGSKA (reference sequence). J lost 3 bases, V lost 0 bases, and 13 bases had no gene match. The CDR3 nucleotides are TGCAGTGCTAGAGATTTGGCTAGCGGGTCTTTCCACTACAATGAGCAGTTCTTC. This gives the protein CSARDLASGSFHYNEQFF.

The chain recombines TRBV2 with TRBJ2-7, with D perhaps TRBD2 (6 bases). The ends were cut back, 8 bases at V and 7 bases at J, with 27 bases in the middle. Germline V CDR1 and CDR2: SNHLY, FYNNEI. This CDR3 is 16 amino acids long. Here the CDR3 reads CASSKDTGTDYNEQYF. In DNA, the CDR3 is TGTGCCAGCTCGAAAGATACCGGGACTGACTACAATGAGCAGTACTTC.

The gene calls are TRBV6-1 and TRBJ1-1; D is undetermined. V lost 7 bases and J lost 2, with 8 bases in between. From germline, CDR1 is MNHNS and CDR2 SASEGT. The CDR3 consists of 12 residues. The CDR3 nucleotides are TGTGCCAGCATTGGGTATAACACTGAAGCTTTCTTT. This codes for CASIGYNTEAFF.

The chain couples TRBV29-1 to TRBJ2-1; D is undetermined. The CDR3 contains 9 residues. Trimming shortened V by 8 bases and J by 7 bases, and 6 bases separated the two germline ends. CDR1 SQVTM and CDR2 ANQGSEA come from the germline V gene. The CDR3 DNA is TGCAGCCTAGGTAATGAGCAGTTCTTC. Translating gives CSLGNEQFF.

Concerning this clonotype itself: A single base separates this from a much larger clone, so it may be a read error. J is TRBJ2-5 and V is TRBV7-2; D is perhaps TRBD1 (5 bases). The CDR3 is 16 residues long. V lost 1 base and J lost 2, with 14 bases in between. CDR1 is SGHTA, CDR2 FQGNSA, per germline. The CDR3 DNA sequence: TGTGCCAGCAGCTTAGGGGGCAGGAGAGTTCAAGAGACCCAGTACTTC. It translates to CASSLGGRRVQETQYF.

The chain's CDR3 is CSASDPRTSGSSYNEQFF. DNA for the CDR3: TGCAGTGCTAGCGACCCGAGGACTAGCGGGAGCTCCTACAATGAGCAGTTCTTC. The V gene is TRBV20-1, the J gene TRBJ2-1; 13 positions match TRBD2. Per the germline V gene, CDR1 is DFQATT and CDR2 is SNEGSKA (reference sequence). V shed 3 bases and J 0 bases; nucleotides not matched to a gene: 8. This CDR3 region has 18 residues.